This T cell receptor beta chain was sequenced during a study of OX40 agonist ivuxolimab in advanced cancers. Study-wide context: Partial responses occurred in Three dose-escalation patients, one with hepatocellular carcinoma and two with cutaneous melanoma. Study-wide results and limits: More expanded clones were found, on average, in CD8+ than in CD4+ T cells. Circulating CD4+ and CD8+ T cells showed clonal expansion by week 6 at 0.1 to 3.0 mg/kg.

CDR3 size: 12 residues. Per the germline V gene, CDR1 is SGHNT and CDR2 is YENEEA. Trimming cost V 5 bases and J 4 bases, with 8 bases left between them. Using immunoSEQ multiplex PCR, the repertoire was profiled, and TCRdb retains in-frame clones only, with some absent. In the table there are about 90,000 clones, less than 95% of which are singletons. This clone came up a few times. Its specificity is not known. This sample comprised CD4+ or CD8+ T cells sorted from blood, obtained in a trial of the OX40 agonist ivuxolimab. This receptor was identified in an adult with an advanced solid tumor such as melanoma, head and neck, liver or kidney cancer. J is TRBJ1-1 and V is TRBV11-3; a weak D match, TRBD1 (6 bases). The CDR3 DNA is TGTGCCAGCAGCCCAGGGGCCACTGAAGCTTTCTTT. Translated, it gives CASSPGATEAFF.